Listed below are T cell receptor beta chains from one sample, sequenced in a study of CXCR3-negative and CXCR3-positive naive CD8 T cells. TCRdb reworked the 5' RACE reads into one entry per CDR3 protein, no DNA. The table gives around 7,400 distinct CDR3 sequences; the top ten clones make up less than 2% of it. Sequencing input: naive CXCR3- CD8+ T cells from blood. Receptors originate from a human donor in good health. Some clones in this sample may be carry-over from other donors' samples. Each CDR3 is given with its conserved first and last residue. The order of the fields is V gene, clone size, J gene, CDR3 protein. Clone sizes are given selectively: once, few, many, or a class where the clone is expanded.

V gene: TRBV5-1
clone size: medium-sized
J gene: TRBJ2-2
CDR3 protein: CASSFTSGELFF

V gene: TRBV29-1
clone size: .
J gene: TRBJ1-1
CDR3 protein: CSARDRGLGTEAFF

V gene: TRBV19
clone size: .
J gene: TRBJ1-1
CDR3 protein: CASSKIGTEAFF

V gene: TRBV20-1
clone size: medium-sized
J gene: TRBJ2-5
CDR3 protein: CSARDPEREYGTQYF

V gene: TRBV5-4
clone size: .
J gene: TRBJ2-7
CDR3 protein: CASSPQAGGSYEQYF

V gene: TRBV28
clone size: .
J gene: TRBJ1-4
CDR3 protein: CASLPGQYNEKLFF

V gene: TRBV29-1
clone size: medium-sized
J gene: TRBJ2-7
CDR3 protein: CSVEERGGIYEQYF

V gene: TRBV28
clone size: .
J gene: TRBJ2-7
CDR3 protein: CASSLFGETYEQYF

V gene: TRBV12-3/TRBV12-4
clone size: .
J gene: TRBJ2-1
CDR3 protein: CASSLAGAGKNEQSF

V gene: TRBV20-1
clone size: .
J gene: TRBJ2-7
CDR3 protein: CSADGPLSSYEQYF

V gene: TRBV12-3/TRBV12-4
clone size: medium-sized
J gene: TRBJ2-5
CDR3 protein: CASGYSDETKETQYF

V gene: TRBV5-6
clone size: .
J gene: TRBJ1-2
CDR3 protein: CASRGTATIYGYTF

V gene: TRBV7-6
clone size: .
J gene: TRBJ1-1
CDR3 protein: CASSSYRGGHAFF

V gene: TRBV11-2
clone size: .
J gene: TRBJ2-3
CDR3 protein: CASSLDLSASGDTQYF

V gene: TRBV28
clone size: .
J gene: TRBJ2-3
CDR3 protein: CASSSPGLAGVMPVADTQYF

V gene: TRBV7-8
clone size: medium-sized
J gene: TRBJ2-7
CDR3 protein: CASSLGWDRGQIEQYF

V gene: TRBV29-1
clone size: medium-sized
J gene: TRBJ2-3
CDR3 protein: CSVEGGQGTDTQYF

V gene: TRBV19
clone size: medium-sized
J gene: TRBJ2-4
CDR3 protein: CAIRLGQPHKNIQYF

V gene: TRBV9
clone size: medium-sized
J gene: TRBJ2-7
CDR3 protein: CASSGGFSSYEQYF

V gene: TRBV14
clone size: .
J gene: TRBJ2-3
CDR3 protein: CASSRDSGRTDTQYF

V gene: TRBV12-3/TRBV12-4
clone size: .
J gene: TRBJ2-1
CDR3 protein: CASSLGTLDEQFF

V gene: TRBV4-1
clone size: .
J gene: TRBJ2-1
CDR3 protein: CASSQSRLSSYNEQFF

V gene: TRBV7-2
clone size: medium-sized
J gene: TRBJ2-1
CDR3 protein: CASSLTGYNEQFF

V gene: TRBV2
clone size: .
J gene: TRBJ2-7
CDR3 protein: CASSLTYEQYF

V gene: TRBV6-6
clone size: .
J gene: TRBJ1-1
CDR3 protein: CASSYPGRDTEAFF

V gene: TRBV10-2
clone size: large
J gene: TRBJ2-5
CDR3 protein: CASSFTGPETQYF

V gene: TRBV20-1
clone size: .
J gene: TRBJ1-3
CDR3 protein: CSVGQSNTIYF

V gene: TRBV4-2
clone size: .
J gene: TRBJ2-1
CDR3 protein: CASSQEETERSSYNEQFF

V gene: TRBV6-5
clone size: .
J gene: TRBJ1-5
CDR3 protein: CASSLGSDQPQHF

V gene: TRBV29-1
clone size: .
J gene: TRBJ2-7
CDR3 protein: CSAGSSYEQYF

V gene: TRBV11-3
clone size: .
J gene: TRBJ2-3
CDR3 protein: CASSPRDGASTDTQYF

V gene: TRBV29-1
clone size: .
J gene: TRBJ2-1
CDR3 protein: CSVEGGNEQFF

V gene: TRBV20-1
clone size: medium-sized
J gene: TRBJ1-2
CDR3 protein: CSARRSDRGPSIGYTF

V gene: TRBV19
clone size: .
J gene: TRBJ2-7
CDR3 protein: CASRPGQFYEQYF

V gene: TRBV19
clone size: .
J gene: TRBJ2-1
CDR3 protein: CASSRLAGYSYNEQFF

V gene: TRBV6-5
clone size: .
J gene: TRBJ2-2
CDR3 protein: CASSYGISGDTGELFF

V gene: TRBV11-2
clone size: .
J gene: TRBJ2-7
CDR3 protein: CASSLGSGFYEQYF

V gene: TRBV29-1
clone size: .
J gene: TRBJ2-3
CDR3 protein: CSVITGTGPDTQYF

V gene: TRBV19
clone size: .
J gene: TRBJ2-1
CDR3 protein: CASSIPAHEQFF

V gene: TRBV29-1
clone size: .
J gene: TRBJ2-7
CDR3 protein: CSVSTGTGTNYEQYF

V gene: TRBV29-1
clone size: .
J gene: TRBJ2-5
CDR3 protein: CSVPGTPPETQYF

V gene: TRBV6-5
clone size: medium-sized
J gene: TRBJ2-1
CDR3 protein: CASRRAGGPPDEQFF

V gene: TRBV5-8
clone size: .
J gene: TRBJ2-2
CDR3 protein: CASFQDGSPTGELFF

V gene: TRBV3-1
clone size: medium-sized
J gene: TRBJ1-3
CDR3 protein: CASSQVSGFGNTIYF

V gene: TRBV29-1
clone size: medium-sized
J gene: TRBJ1-1
CDR3 protein: CSALGQGGTEAFF

V gene: TRBV27
clone size: medium-sized
J gene: TRBJ2-2
CDR3 protein: CASSRRDTGELFF